The T cell receptor (beta chain) under discussion was sequenced for a study of T-cell memory formation after mild COVID-19 (dated by TCRdb to the early 2020s). Describing the broader study: TCR sequence clusters from the two donors were found to be largely donor specific. The cohort was made up of two young adult volunteers, one female and one male, who were previously healthy. T-cell clones expanding and contracting after mild COVID-19 in a couple of donors were tracked by longitudinal TCRalpha and TCRbeta repertoire sequencing. Results and caveats for the whole study, not just this receptor: Balanced CD4/CD8 phenotypes were observed for clones contracting from day 15 to 85, whereas a bias towards CD4+ was observed for a second wave of clones expanding from day 15 to 37. The study included only two mild cases, and larger cohorts that include severe cases with pre-infection samples were judged to be necessary. Contracting CD4+ clones appeared mostly in the CM and EM memory subsets, whereas CD8+ clones were enriched in EMRA. SARS-CoV-2 specificity of the second-wave clones peaking on day 37 was not confirmed. Some responding clones were detected in pre-infection memory, suggesting pre-existing cross-reactive memory T cells joined the SARS-CoV-2 response.

Ficoll-Paque density gradient centrifugation was the method used to isolate PBMCs. From a lookup of the germline V gene (reference sequence), CDR1 and CDR2 are MNHEY and SMNVEV. V has 4 bases trimmed and J has 6 bases trimmed; junction bases matching no gene number 3. CDR3 length: 14 amino acids, cysteine to phenylalanine. The sequence is cut down to CDR3 DNA, 42 bases in frame from base 1. This sample was sequenced with an Illumina NovaSeq 6000. TCRalpha and TCRbeta cDNA libraries were constructed by 5'RACE with constant-segment primers, with sample barcodes and unique molecular identifiers being introduced. Trizol reagent was used to extract RNA from every sample. Library amplification was performed in two PCR steps, and a second sample barcode and Illumina TruSeq adapters were introduced in the second step. Sequencing of the libraries was done on an Illumina NovaSeq, producing 2 x 150 bp paired-end reads. The original methods were these. Demultiplexing of reads and collapsing into UMI-guided consensus sequences were performed with migec v1.2.7. Using mixcr v2.1.11, UMI consensuses were aligned to TRA and TRB V and J templates and then assembled into clonotypes. Expanded or contracted clonotypes were those called significant by both edgeR and NoisET, with noise models trained on biological replicates. For edgeR calls, the thresholds were a false discovery rate-adjusted p below 0.01 and a log2 fold-change of 1. As an exploratory analysis of dynamics, max-normalized trajectories of the 1000 most abundant clonotypes were examined with PCA combined with hierarchical clustering. Each responding clone was given a CD4 or CD8 phenotype based on the CD4+ and CD8+ repertoires, which had been sequenced separately. TCRdb cleaned the public reads at Q25 with fastp, built clones with MiXCR and kept in-frame beta chains. Entries are consolidated by CDR3 protein sequence, retaining the most common genes and DNA. These V and J calls are TCRdb output, not the study's own analysis. For this sample the table gives hundreds of thousands of distinct CDR3 sequences, of which roughly 21% were detected only once. The biggest ten clones account for about 21% of the sample.

This clonotype was seen more than once but under ten times. It lacks a known antigen. Per-nucleotide qualities are absent, and no much larger clonotype sits a single base away. This chain joins TRBV27 to TRBJ1-4; 9 of the junction bases match TRBD1. This clonotype originated in a man in his late teens or twenties who had mild COVID-19 (a few samples of this study predate the infection). The sample titles of this study are shuffled in the database, so cell type and time point are left out; the donor was told from shared clones. Sample: PBMCs or a T cell subset sorted from them (not recorded which). CDR3 sequence: CASSSGQGYEKLFF. The DNA reads TGTGCCAGCAGTTCGGGACAGGGTTATGAAAAACTGTTTTTT.